This T cell receptor (beta chain) was observed in a study of T cell clusters in autoimmune cytopenias. General study results and limits: TRB repertoire shifts in secondary cytopenia and chronic lymphocytic leukemia mostly reflected lymphoma, not autoimmunity.

Roughly 38,000 genome equivalents of blood DNA were amplified for TRB. Multiplex touch-down PCR amplified TRB using TRB-A and TRB-B pools in one tube. TCRdb re-called the multiplex PCR reads and gives one entry per CDR3 protein, without DNA. The sample's table shows 6,000 to 9,500 distinct CDR3 sequences. Germline V CDR1 and CDR2: DFQATT, SNEGSKA (reference sequence). The CDR3 is made up of 13 amino acids. Points on this clonotype: Its antigen is unknown.

These data are also associated with another study on T cell repertoires in aging, cancer and after chemotherapy. In that study: Untreated cancer patients had significantly lower blood TCR diversity than age-matched healthy donors. The repertoire data cannot show anything about immunological memory following chemotherapy.

The receptor comes from a human donor with an autoimmune cytopenia or autoimmune hepatitis (not recorded which). The chain combines TRBV20-1 with TRBJ1-2; TCRdb selects TRBD1, and the lack of DNA leaves this call unchecked. The sample comprised peripheral blood. Here the CDR3 reads CSFQTGYNYGYTF.